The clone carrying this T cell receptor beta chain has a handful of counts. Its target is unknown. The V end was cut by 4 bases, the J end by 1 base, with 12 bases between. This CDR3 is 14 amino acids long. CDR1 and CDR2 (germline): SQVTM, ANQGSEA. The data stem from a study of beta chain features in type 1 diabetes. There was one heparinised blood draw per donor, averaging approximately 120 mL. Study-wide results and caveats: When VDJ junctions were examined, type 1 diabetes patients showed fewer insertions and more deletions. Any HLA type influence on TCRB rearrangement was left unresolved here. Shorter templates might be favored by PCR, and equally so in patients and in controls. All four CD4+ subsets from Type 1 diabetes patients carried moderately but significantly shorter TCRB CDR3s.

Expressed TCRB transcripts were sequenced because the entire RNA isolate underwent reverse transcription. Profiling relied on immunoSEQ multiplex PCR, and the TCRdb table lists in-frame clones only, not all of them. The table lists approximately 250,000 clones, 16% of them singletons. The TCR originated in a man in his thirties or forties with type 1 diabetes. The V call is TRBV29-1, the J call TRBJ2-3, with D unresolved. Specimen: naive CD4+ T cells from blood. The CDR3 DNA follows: TGCAGCGTTGGCCGATTCTCCGGCACAGATACGCAGTATTTT. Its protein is CSVGRFSGTDTQYF.